A selection of T cell receptor beta chains follows, all from one sample in a study of blood T cell repertoires in COVID-19. Profiled with immunoSEQ multiplex PCR; TCRdb holds only in-frame clones, not every one. The sample has roughly 320,000 clones, roughly nine tenths seen once. What was sequenced was PBMCs or T cells enriched from blood (not recorded which). Receptors were obtained from a woman younger than 45 who had been exposed to COVID-19. Both conserved end residues are part of each CDR3. The D gene is left open where the match is weak. Not all rows give a size; the values are once, few, many and, for expanded clones, a class.

clone_size,v_call,d_call,j_call,cdr3_nt,cdr3_aa
.,TRBV19,.,TRBJ1-2,TGTGCCAGTAGTATGCGGGGATTCTATGGCTACACCTTC,CASSMRGFYGYTF
.,TRBV29-1,.,TRBJ2-3,TGCAGCGTTGAATCCAGGTACACAGATACGCAGTATTTT,CSVESRYTDTQYF
once,TRBV4-3,TRBD1,TRBJ1-1,TGCGCCAGCAGCCTTAACGGACAGGGGCGGAGGACTGAAGCTTTCTTT,CASSLNGQGRRTEAFF
.,TRBV5-1,TRBD1,TRBJ2-7,TGCGCCAGCAGCTTCCACCCGACAGGGAATAACGAGCAGTACTTC,CASSFHPTGNNEQYF
.,TRBV18,TRBD1,TRBJ2-7,TGTGCCAGCTCACCAAGGACAGGGGAGGGGAACGAGCAGTACTTC,CASSPRTGEGNEQYF
.,TRBV19,TRBD1,TRBJ1-6,TGTGCCAGTAGTATATGGGACAGGGGCGGTATTCCCCTCCACTTT,CASSIWDRGGIPLHF
.,TRBV10-3,.,TRBJ1-1,TGTGCCATCAGGGCGACAGGGAACACTGAAGCTTTCTTT,CAIRATGNTEAFF
.,TRBV5-5,.,TRBJ1-1,TGTGCCAGCAGCTCCACAGGGAACCCAATGAACACTGAAGCTTTCTTT,CASSSTGNPMNTEAFF
.,TRBV25-1,TRBD1,TRBJ1-1,TGTGCCAGCAGTGAATCAACAGGGGGGAGAACCGAAGCTTTCTTT,CASSESTGGRTEAFF
.,TRBV18,TRBD2,TRBJ2-1,TGTGCCAGCTCATCTTTAAAGCGGGGGAACACTATTTGGGAGCAGTTCTTC,CASSSLKRGNTIWEQFF
.,TRBV5-1,.,TRBJ2-7,TGCGCCAGCAGCTTGACAGGGCTGGACTACGAGCAGTACTTC,CASSLTGLDYEQYF
.,TRBV2,TRBD2,TRBJ2-1,TGTGCCAGCAGTGGCCCGGGACTAGCGGGCCTATACAATGAGCAGTTCTTC,CASSGPGLAGLYNEQFF
.,TRBV7-2,TRBD2,TRBJ2-7,TGTGCCAGCAGCTTAGAGCGGGGGGTCTACGAGCAGTACTTC,CASSLERGVYEQYF
few,TRBV5-4,TRBD1,TRBJ1-4,TGTGCCAGCAGCGTAGGACAGGGAAGGGACCCTAGTGAAAAACTGTTTTTT,CASSVGQGRDPSEKLFF
.,TRBV5-5,TRBD2,TRBJ2-1,TGTGCCAGCAGCTTGGGACTAGCGGCGATTCTAGAGCAGTTCTTC,CASSLGLAAILEQFF
.,TRBV5-5,.,TRBJ2-5,TGTGCCAGCAGCTTAGTAGGGGTGGAGACCCAGTACTTC,CASSLVGVETQYF
.,TRBV6-5,TRBD2,TRBJ2-7,TGTGCCAGCAGGTCCGGGACTATGGGTCCGTACTTC,CASRSGTMGPYF
.,TRBV4-3,.,TRBJ2-3,TGCGCCAGCAGCCAAGATTCTCGAGGCACAGATACGCAGTATTTT,CASSQDSRGTDTQYF
once,TRBV5-1,.,TRBJ2-1,TGCGCCAGCAGCTTGGAAGCGAATAGACACAATGAGCAGTTCTTC,CASSLEANRHNEQFF
.,TRBV5-1,TRBD1,TRBJ1-4,TGCGCCAGCAGCCTAAAGACAGGGTATGAAAAACTGTTTTTT,CASSLKTGYEKLFF
.,TRBV11-2,TRBD2,TRBJ2-5,TGTGCCAGCAGCTTACTGTTAGCGGGGGGGAGAGAGACCCAGTACTTC,CASSLLLAGGRETQYF
.,TRBV5-1,.,TRBJ2-3,TGCGCCAGCAGCAGCTTGCGCACAGATACGCAGTATTTT,CASSSLRTDTQYF
.,TRBV10-3,.,TRBJ2-7,TGTGCCATCAGTGAGTCGTACTCTCACCAGTACTTC,CAISESYSHQYF
.,TRBV10-3,TRBD1,TRBJ1-3,TGTGCCATCAGTCAGGGGGCCCACTCTGGAAACACCATATATTTT,CAISQGAHSGNTIYF
.,TRBV27,.,TRBJ2-2,TGTGCCAGCAGTTATAGATCCCCCGGCGTACTAGGCACCGGGGAGCTGTTTTTT,CASSYRSPGVLGTGELFF
.,TRBV12-5,TRBD1,TRBJ1-3,TGTGCTAGTGGTTTTAAGGGACAGGGGGCTGGAAACACCATATATTTT,CASGFKGQGAGNTIYF